The 12 T cell receptor beta chains in this list originate from one sample, sequenced in a study of response to subunit inactivated influenza vaccine. Each CDR3 protein is one row after TCRdb ran MiXCR on the RT-PCR reads. This table holds roughly 760,000 distinct CDR3 sequences, over 20% found once. The sample was PBMCs from blood, taken roughly 5 days after vaccination. The origin of the receptors is a middle-aged man who received an inactivated influenza vaccine.

This clonotype was found a few times. This rearrangement joins TRBV7-2 to TRBJ2-5; TRBD2 matches at 13 bases. CDR3 size: 16 residues. J was trimmed by 7 bases and V by 5 bases; bases with no gene match: 10. Germline lookup yields CDR1 SGHTA and CDR2 FQGNSA. The CDR3 spells CASSQTSGTSGATQYF. CDR3 DNA: TGTGCCAGCAGCCAGACATCCGGGACTAGCGGGGCGACCCAGTACTTC.

This clonotype was found a few times. The genes are TRBV6-1 and TRBJ1-1; D is ambiguous. The CDR3 consists of 14 residues. Germline CDR1 MNHNS, CDR2 SASEGT. Trimming pared 4 bases from V and 0 bases from J, leaving 9 bases between. The CDR3 nucleotides read TGTGCCAGCAGTGGTGGGAATCTGAACACTGAAGCTTTCTTT. Translating gives CASSGGNLNTEAFF.

This clonotype has a handful of counts. This chain links TRBV5-1 with TRBJ2-5, with 12 bases identical to TRBD2. The germline CDR1 and CDR2 sequences are SGHRS and YFSETQ. Germline trimming cut 4 bases from V and 3 bases from J; bases unmatched to any gene: 4. The CDR3 length is 15 residues. The CDR3, as DNA: TGCGCCAGCAGCCGGTGGACTAGCGGGAAAGAGACCCAGTACTTC. Amino acid sequence: CASSRWTSGKETQYF. Based on the CDR3 plus reference TRBV5-1 and TRBJ2-5, the full variable domain is KAGVTQTPRYLIKTRGQQVTLSCSPISGHRSVSWYQQTPGQGLQFLFEYFSETQRNKGNFPGRFSGRQFSNSRSEMNVSTLELGDSALYLCASSRWTSGKETQYFGPGTRLLVL.

This clonotype turned up a few times. The rearrangement links TRBV6-2 or TRBV6-3 to TRBJ2-1; D is possibly TRBD1 (7 bases). V was shortened by 6 bases and J by 9 bases, with 24 bases between the two germline ends. This CDR3 is built from 16 residues. Germline V gives CDR1 MNHEY, CDR2 SVGEGT. CDR3 in amino acids: CASSRGGTDRFSEQFF. CDR3 in DNA: TGTGCCAGCAGCCGAGGCGGGACAGATCGTTTCAGTGAGCAGTTCTTC.

This clonotype was recorded many times. The rearrangement uses TRBV7-2 and TRBJ2-1, with D unclear. The CDR3 has 12 amino acids. Germline V gives CDR1 SGHTA, CDR2 FQGNSA. Trimming took off 1 base at V and 9 bases at J, with 7 bases between the two ends. CDR3 residues: CASSLDFGEQFF. The CDR3 bases are TGTGCCAGCAGCTTAGATTTCGGTGAGCAGTTCTTC.

This clonotype was found a few times. The chain couples TRBV10-3 to TRBJ2-3; D not certain. CDR3 length equals 13 residues. V dropped 8 bases and J dropped 0 bases, with 9 bases sitting between them. The germline V gene has CDR1 ENHRY and CDR2 SYGVKD. The chain's CDR3 is CAIGKASTDTQYF. Written as DNA, the CDR3 is TGTGCCATCGGGAAGGCGAGCACAGATACGCAGTATTTT.

This clonotype was counted between two and nine times. V usage is TRBV28 and J usage is TRBJ2-5; TRBD2 agrees at 9 bases. The V segment lost 3 bases and the J segment 5 bases; nucleotides outside the gene matches: 7. CDR1 and CDR2 (germline): MDHEN, SYDVKM. This CDR3 is built from 15 residues. The CDR3 here is CASSLREGRWETQYF. As DNA, the CDR3 is TGTGCCAGCAGTTTGCGGGAGGGTCGGTGGGAGACCCAGTACTTC.

This clonotype has more than one count but fewer than ten. V usage is TRBV28 and J usage is TRBJ2-7; 7 nucleotides agree with TRBD2. The germline gives CDR1 MDHEN, CDR2 SYDVKM. Trimming at V came to 4 bases and at J to 6 bases, leaving 9 bases not matched to a gene. This CDR3 comprises 14 residues. The CDR3 spells CASSSFPTSLEQYF. In DNA form, the CDR3 reads TGTGCCAGCAGTTCTTTCCCGACTAGCCTCGAGCAGTACTTC.

The V and J genes are TRBV28 and TRBJ2-1, with D hard to call. V was cut by 5 bases and J by 2 bases, with 13 bases left in between. The CDR3 loop spans 15 amino acids. CDR1 is MDHEN and CDR2 is SYDVKM in the germline V gene. Here the CDR3 reads CASSVADAPYNEQFF. The DNA for the CDR3 is TGTGCCAGCAGTGTAGCTGATGCGCCCTACAATGAGCAGTTCTTC. Using reference TRBV28 and TRBJ2-1 for the parts outside the CDR3, the full variable domain is DVKVTQSSRYLVKRTGEKVFLECVQDMDHENMFWYRQDPGLGLRLIYFSYDVKMKEKGDIPEGYSVSREKKERFSLILESASTNQTSMYLCASSVADAPYNEQFFGPGTRLTVL.

In its sample, this clonotype was seen a few times. This chain joins TRBV5-1 and TRBJ2-5, with D possibly called TRBD1 or TRBD2 (6 bases each). CDR3 length equals 14 residues. Per the germline V gene, CDR1 is SGHRS and CDR2 is YFSETQ. V gave up 3 bases and J gave up 3 bases, with 12 bases separating them. CDR3 protein: CASSSRGPEETQYF. DNA for the CDR3: TGCGCCAGCAGCTCTCGGGGGCCCGAAGAGACCCAGTACTTC.

In this sample, this clonotype turned up a few times. This sequence joins TRBV4-2 and TRBJ1-4; 10 nucleotides line up with TRBD1. The CDR3 contains 14 residues. Germline CDR1 is LGHNA and CDR2 is YNFKEQ. The V segment lost 1 base and the J segment 8 bases; nucleotides outside the gene matches: 1. The CDR3 bases are TGTGCCAGCAGCCAAGGGGACAGGGGAGAAAAACTGTTTTTT. Its translation: CASSQGDRGEKLFF.

This clonotype was detected only a few times. V is TRBV15 and J is TRBJ2-5, with TRBD2 identical over 12 bases. The V and J ends lost 4 bases and 4 bases, in that order; junction bases with no gene match: 7. This CDR3 has 16 amino acids. Germline CDR1 and CDR2: LNHNV and YYDKDF (reference sequence). CDR3 protein: CATSNLAGGVSETQYF. CDR3 in DNA: TGTGCCACCAGCAATCTAGCGGGAGGGGTTTCAGAGACCCAGTACTTC.